This is a list of T cell receptor beta chains from one sample in a study of blood T cell repertoires in COVID-19. TCRdb keeps only in-frame clones here, not all; method: immunoSEQ multiplex PCR. Here the sample spans 150,000 to 200,000 clones, just under 90% being singletons. The specimen sequenced was peripheral blood. These receptors originate from a young man with active or convalescent COVID-19. The CDR3 runs from the conserved cysteine through the conserved F or W. Each record gives: CDR3 DNA, CDR3 protein, V gene, J gene, clone size, D gene. The D gene is left open where the match is weak. The size entry is marked missing in some rows and otherwise reads once, few, many or a size class.

cdr3_nt: TGTGCCAGCAGCTTAGTGGCCCAAGGCACAGATACGCAGTATTTT
cdr3_aa: CASSLVAQGTDTQYF
v_call: TRBV11-2
j_call: TRBJ2-3
clone_size: NA
d_call: NA

cdr3_nt: TGTGCCAGTAGTAATGGCGTAGGAGCACGAGATACGCAGTATTTT
cdr3_aa: CASSNGVGARDTQYF
v_call: TRBV19
j_call: TRBJ2-3
clone_size: NA
d_call: NA

cdr3_nt: TGCGCCAGCAGTGCGGGACAGGGTAGGGGCTACACCTTC
cdr3_aa: CASSAGQGRGYTF
v_call: TRBV10-1
j_call: TRBJ1-2
clone_size: NA
d_call: TRBD1

cdr3_nt: TGTGCCAGCAGCTTCAATGATGAGCAGTTCTTC
cdr3_aa: CASSFNDEQFF
v_call: TRBV7-2
j_call: TRBJ2-1
clone_size: once
d_call: NA

cdr3_nt: TGCGCCAGCAGCATCCAACTAGCGTCTGAGCAGTTCTTC
cdr3_aa: CASSIQLASEQFF
v_call: TRBV5-1
j_call: TRBJ2-1
clone_size: once
d_call: TRBD2

cdr3_nt: TGTGCCTGGAGTGTAAGACTAGCGGTCGGGCAGTTCTTC
cdr3_aa: CAWSVRLAVGQFF
v_call: TRBV30
j_call: TRBJ2-1
clone_size: NA
d_call: TRBD2

cdr3_nt: TGTGCCAGCAGCTTAGCGTTCGGACAGGGCTTCTACGAGCAGTACTTC
cdr3_aa: CASSLAFGQGFYEQYF
v_call: TRBV7-6
j_call: TRBJ2-7
clone_size: NA
d_call: TRBD1

cdr3_nt: TGTGCCAGCTCACCGGCTACACGGGTATATCCCAATGAGCAGTTCTTC
cdr3_aa: CASSPATRVYPNEQFF
v_call: TRBV18
j_call: TRBJ2-1
clone_size: once
d_call: NA

cdr3_nt: TGTGCCAGCAGTTTAGCTAGCCCAGATACGCAGTATTTT
cdr3_aa: CASSLASPDTQYF
v_call: TRBV12-3/TRBV12-4
j_call: TRBJ2-3
clone_size: NA
d_call: NA

cdr3_nt: TGTGCCAGCAGCCCCCCTAGCGGGAGTTCGGCAGATACGCAGTATTTT
cdr3_aa: CASSPPSGSSADTQYF
v_call: TRBV5-4
j_call: TRBJ2-3
clone_size: NA
d_call: TRBD2

cdr3_nt: TGCAGCGTGACCGCAGGGGGCCTTGGCGGCTACACCTTC
cdr3_aa: CSVTAGGLGGYTF
v_call: TRBV29-1
j_call: TRBJ1-2
clone_size: NA
d_call: TRBD1

cdr3_nt: TGTGCCAGTAGTAGCCCCGGGACGGGGGGCTCACCCCTCCACTTT
cdr3_aa: CASSSPGTGGSPLHF
v_call: TRBV19
j_call: TRBJ1-6
clone_size: few
d_call: NA

cdr3_nt: TGTGCCAGCAGTGAGACAGGGTCTAATGAAAAACTGTTTTTT
cdr3_aa: CASSETGSNEKLFF
v_call: TRBV6-4
j_call: TRBJ1-4
clone_size: NA
d_call: TRBD1

cdr3_nt: TGCGCCAGCAGCCAAGGCAGGGGCTATAATTCACCCCTCCACTTT
cdr3_aa: CASSQGRGYNSPLHF
v_call: TRBV4-3
j_call: TRBJ1-6
clone_size: NA
d_call: NA

cdr3_nt: TGCGCCAGCAGCTTGGGCCGCAGGGCTGAAGCTTTCTTT
cdr3_aa: CASSLGRRAEAFF
v_call: TRBV5-1
j_call: TRBJ1-1
clone_size: NA
d_call: NA

cdr3_nt: TGTGCCAGCAGCCAAGCTCTAGGACTAGCGGGAGCAGATAATGAGCAGTTCTTC
cdr3_aa: CASSQALGLAGADNEQFF
v_call: TRBV14
j_call: TRBJ2-1
clone_size: NA
d_call: TRBD2

cdr3_nt: TGTGCCAGCAGTTTCCTGACTAGCGGCTCCTACAATGAGCAGTTCTTC
cdr3_aa: CASSFLTSGSYNEQFF
v_call: TRBV11-1
j_call: TRBJ2-1
clone_size: NA
d_call: TRBD2

cdr3_nt: TGTGCCAGCTCACCAGACAACAGGGGGAGTGGCTATGGCTACACCTTC
cdr3_aa: CASSPDNRGSGYGYTF
v_call: TRBV18
j_call: TRBJ1-2
clone_size: NA
d_call: TRBD1

cdr3_nt: TGCGCCAGCAGCTTGCTGCCGGATCAGCCCCAGCATTTT
cdr3_aa: CASSLLPDQPQHF
v_call: TRBV5-1
j_call: TRBJ1-5
clone_size: NA
d_call: NA

cdr3_nt: TGTGCCAGCAGCTTAGTTCGGCTAGCGGGGGTATCACACCATGATACGCAGTATTTT
cdr3_aa: CASSLVRLAGVSHHDTQYF
v_call: TRBV7-2
j_call: TRBJ2-3
clone_size: NA
d_call: TRBD2

cdr3_nt: TGTGCCAGCAGTTACCCGCGAGCGGGGGGACTATATGGCTACACCTTC
cdr3_aa: CASSYPRAGGLYGYTF
v_call: TRBV6-5
j_call: TRBJ1-2
clone_size: NA
d_call: NA

cdr3_nt: TGTGCCAGCTCACCAGGAATAGCGGGAGGCGGCACAGATACGCAGTATTTT
cdr3_aa: CASSPGIAGGGTDTQYF
v_call: TRBV18
j_call: TRBJ2-3
clone_size: NA
d_call: TRBD2

cdr3_nt: TGTGCCAGCAGTTGGCAGGGGGGAAGCAATCAGCCCCAGCATTTT
cdr3_aa: CASSWQGGSNQPQHF
v_call: TRBV27
j_call: TRBJ1-5
clone_size: NA
d_call: TRBD1

cdr3_nt: TGTGCCAGCAGGACTAGCGGGGGGAACACCGGGGAGCTGTTTTTT
cdr3_aa: CASRTSGGNTGELFF
v_call: TRBV7-9
j_call: TRBJ2-2
clone_size: NA
d_call: TRBD2

cdr3_nt: TGTGCCAGCTCGCCTACCGCCGCCCCAGGAGGCACTGAAGCTTTCTTT
cdr3_aa: CASSPTAAPGGTEAFF
v_call: TRBV18
j_call: TRBJ1-1
clone_size: NA
d_call: NA

cdr3_nt: TGTGCCAGCAGTTACGTATTCGGGACAGGGGACACAGATACGCAGTATTTT
cdr3_aa: CASSYVFGTGDTDTQYF
v_call: TRBV6-2/TRBV6-3
j_call: TRBJ2-3
clone_size: once
d_call: TRBD1

cdr3_nt: TGTGCTAGCAGCCCCCGGGACAGGGCCGACACCGGGGAGCTGTTTTTT
cdr3_aa: CASSPRDRADTGELFF
v_call: TRBV7-7
j_call: TRBJ2-2
clone_size: NA
d_call: TRBD1

cdr3_nt: TGTGCCAGCACCGAACGGGGGGGCACCGGAAACACCATATATTTT
cdr3_aa: CASTERGGTGNTIYF
v_call: TRBV6-5
j_call: TRBJ1-3
clone_size: NA
d_call: NA

cdr3_nt: TGTGCCAGCAGTCCCCGGGACACATACACCGGGGAGCTGTTTTTT
cdr3_aa: CASSPRDTYTGELFF
v_call: TRBV6-6
j_call: TRBJ2-2
clone_size: NA
d_call: NA

cdr3_nt: TGTGCCAGCAGTTACTGGGGTGACAGGGATGATACGCAGTATTTT
cdr3_aa: CASSYWGDRDDTQYF
v_call: TRBV6-5
j_call: TRBJ2-3
clone_size: NA
d_call: TRBD1

cdr3_nt: TGTGCCAGCACCGAGCTGGGTAGCGGGGGGGCAACAGATACGCAGTATTTT
cdr3_aa: CASTELGSGGATDTQYF
v_call: TRBV2
j_call: TRBJ2-3
clone_size: NA
d_call: TRBD2

cdr3_nt: TGTGCCAGCAGTTACTGGGGCAACTCCTACGAGCAGTACTTC
cdr3_aa: CASSYWGNSYEQYF
v_call: TRBV6-5
j_call: TRBJ2-7
clone_size: NA
d_call: NA

cdr3_nt: TGTGCCAGCAGTTTGGGGGCCGAGCCCACAGAGTACTTC
cdr3_aa: CASSLGAEPTEYF
v_call: TRBV12-3/TRBV12-4
j_call: TRBJ2-4
clone_size: NA
d_call: NA

cdr3_nt: TGTGCCAGCAGTAAGGACGGGGGGATTCAAGAGACCCAGTACTTC
cdr3_aa: CASSKDGGIQETQYF
v_call: TRBV2
j_call: TRBJ2-5
clone_size: NA
d_call: TRBD2

cdr3_nt: TGTGCCAGCAGTGAAGGTAGCGGGAGCTATCCCGGGGAGCTGTTTTTT
cdr3_aa: CASSEGSGSYPGELFF
v_call: TRBV2
j_call: TRBJ2-2
clone_size: NA
d_call: TRBD2

cdr3_nt: TGTGCCAGCAGCACGGGGACAGGAGGATACGAGCAGTACTTC
cdr3_aa: CASSTGTGGYEQYF
v_call: TRBV5-8
j_call: TRBJ2-7
clone_size: NA
d_call: TRBD1

cdr3_nt: TGTGCCAGCAGCTTAGACAGGATGGCTGAAGCTTTCTTT
cdr3_aa: CASSLDRMAEAFF
v_call: TRBV7-2
j_call: TRBJ1-1
clone_size: NA
d_call: NA

cdr3_nt: TGTGCCAGCAGTGGCGTTAGCGGGAGTCTTAATGAGCAGTTCTTC
cdr3_aa: CASSGVSGSLNEQFF
v_call: TRBV2
j_call: TRBJ2-1
clone_size: NA
d_call: TRBD2

cdr3_nt: TGCAGCGTTGACGGGGGACTAGCGGGAGGAGTTAATGAGCAGTTCTTC
cdr3_aa: CSVDGGLAGGVNEQFF
v_call: TRBV29-1
j_call: TRBJ2-1
clone_size: few
d_call: TRBD2

cdr3_nt: TGTGCCAGCAGCTTGGTGGGACAGGGGAATGAAAAACTGTTTTTT
cdr3_aa: CASSLVGQGNEKLFF
v_call: TRBV5-8
j_call: TRBJ1-4
clone_size: NA
d_call: TRBD1

cdr3_nt: TGTGCCAGTAGTATCAGGGCGGGGATCGAGCTGTTTTTT
cdr3_aa: CASSIRAGIELFF
v_call: TRBV19
j_call: TRBJ2-2
clone_size: NA
d_call: NA

cdr3_nt: TGTGCCAGTAGTATTGGAAGGGACAGGGGTTTCGACGAGCAGTACTTC
cdr3_aa: CASSIGRDRGFDEQYF
v_call: TRBV19
j_call: TRBJ2-7
clone_size: NA
d_call: TRBD1

cdr3_nt: TGTGCCAGCAGCCCCGGGGCCAGGGGCTACGAGCAGTACTTC
cdr3_aa: CASSPGARGYEQYF
v_call: TRBV5-6
j_call: TRBJ2-7
clone_size: NA
d_call: NA

cdr3_nt: TGTGCCAGCAGTGTCACTAGCGGGGGAGTCTCTGGGGCCAACGTCCTGACTTTC
cdr3_aa: CASSVTSGGVSGANVLTF
v_call: TRBV9
j_call: TRBJ2-6
clone_size: NA
d_call: TRBD2

cdr3_nt: TGTGCCAGCAGCTCTAGCGGAATTAGCACAGATACGCAGTATTTT
cdr3_aa: CASSSSGISTDTQYF
v_call: TRBV6-5
j_call: TRBJ2-3
clone_size: NA
d_call: TRBD2